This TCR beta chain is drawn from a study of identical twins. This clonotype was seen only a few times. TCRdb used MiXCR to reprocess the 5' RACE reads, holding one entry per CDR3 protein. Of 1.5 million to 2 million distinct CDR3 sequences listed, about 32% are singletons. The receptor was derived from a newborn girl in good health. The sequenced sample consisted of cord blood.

CDR3 in DNA: TGTGCCAGCAACGGACAGGCGACTCTCTATGGCTACACCTTC. As protein: CASNGQATLYGYTF. The rearrangement uses TRBV2 and TRBJ1-2; TRBD1 matches 7 bases. The CDR3 extends over 14 amino acids. V gave up 7 bases and J gave up 4 bases; unmatched junction bases: 9. CDR1 SNHLY and CDR2 FYNNEI come from the germline V gene.